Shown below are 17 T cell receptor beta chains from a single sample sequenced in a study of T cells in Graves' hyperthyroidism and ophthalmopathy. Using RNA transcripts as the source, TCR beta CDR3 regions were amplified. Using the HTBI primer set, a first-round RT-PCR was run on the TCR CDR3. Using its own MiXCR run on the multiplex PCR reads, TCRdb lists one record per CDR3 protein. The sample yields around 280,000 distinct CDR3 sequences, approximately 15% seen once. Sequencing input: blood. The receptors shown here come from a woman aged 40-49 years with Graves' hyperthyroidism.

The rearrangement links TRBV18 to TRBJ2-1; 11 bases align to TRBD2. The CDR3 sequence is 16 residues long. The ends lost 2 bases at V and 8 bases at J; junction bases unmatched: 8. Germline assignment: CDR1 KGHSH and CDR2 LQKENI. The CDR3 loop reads CASSPSLAGGRDEQFF. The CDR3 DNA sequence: TGTGCCAGCTCACCAAGCCTAGCGGGAGGTAGGGATGAGCAGTTCTTC.

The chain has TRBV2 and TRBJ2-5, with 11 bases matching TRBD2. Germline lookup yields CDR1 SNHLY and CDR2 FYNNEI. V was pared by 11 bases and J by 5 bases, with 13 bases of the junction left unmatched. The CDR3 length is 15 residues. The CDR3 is CAPTSLAGVGETQYF. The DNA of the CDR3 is TGTGCCCCCACGTCACTAGCGGGAGTTGGGGAGACCCAGTACTTC.

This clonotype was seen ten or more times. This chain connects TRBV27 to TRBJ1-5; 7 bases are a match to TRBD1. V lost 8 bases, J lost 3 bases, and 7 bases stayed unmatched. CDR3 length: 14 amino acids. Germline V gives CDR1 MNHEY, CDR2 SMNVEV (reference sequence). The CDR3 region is CASGWTGHNQPQHF. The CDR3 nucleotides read TGTGCCAGCGGGTGGACAGGCCACAATCAGCCCCAGCATTTT.

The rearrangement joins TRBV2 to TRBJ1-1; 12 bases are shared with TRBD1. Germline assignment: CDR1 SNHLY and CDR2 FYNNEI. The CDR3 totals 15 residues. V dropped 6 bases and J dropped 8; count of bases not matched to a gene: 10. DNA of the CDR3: TGTGCCAGCAGCCCCGGGACAGGGGGCTACGTGGAAGCTTTCTTT. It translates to CASSPGTGGYVEAFF.

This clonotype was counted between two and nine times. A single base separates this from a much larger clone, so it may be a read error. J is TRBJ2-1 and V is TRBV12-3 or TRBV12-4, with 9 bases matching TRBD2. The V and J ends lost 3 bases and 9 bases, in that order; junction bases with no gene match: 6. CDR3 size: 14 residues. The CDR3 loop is CASSLVAGVGEQFF. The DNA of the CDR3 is TGTGCCAGCAGTTTGGTAGCGGGAGTTGGTGAGCAGTTCTTC.

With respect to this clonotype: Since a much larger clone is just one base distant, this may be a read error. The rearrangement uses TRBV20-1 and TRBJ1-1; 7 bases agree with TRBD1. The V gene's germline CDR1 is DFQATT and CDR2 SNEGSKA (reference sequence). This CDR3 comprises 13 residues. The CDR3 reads CSVRDGQVDEAFF. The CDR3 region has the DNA TGCAGTGTTAGAGACGGACAGGTCGATGAAGCTTTCTTT.

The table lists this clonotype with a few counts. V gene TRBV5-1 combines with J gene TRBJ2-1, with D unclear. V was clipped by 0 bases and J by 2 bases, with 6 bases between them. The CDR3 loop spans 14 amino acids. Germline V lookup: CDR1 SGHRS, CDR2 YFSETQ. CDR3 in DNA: TGCGCCAGCAGCTTGGCCAGTCCCTACAATGAGCAGTTCTTC. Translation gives CASSLASPYNEQFF. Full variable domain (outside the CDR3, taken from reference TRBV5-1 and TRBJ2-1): KAGVTQTPRYLIKTRGQQVTLSCSPISGHRSVSWYQQTPGQGLQFLFEYFSETQRNKGNFPGRFSGRQFSNSRSEMNVSTLELGDSALYLCASSLASPYNEQFFGPGTRLTVL.

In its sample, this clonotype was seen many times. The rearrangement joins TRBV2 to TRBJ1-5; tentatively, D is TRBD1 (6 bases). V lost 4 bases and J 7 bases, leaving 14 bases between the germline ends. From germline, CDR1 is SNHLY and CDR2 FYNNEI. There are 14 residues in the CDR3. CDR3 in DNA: TGTGCCAGCAGTGGAGGGGGGAACCGACAGCCCCAGCATTTT. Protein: CASSGGGNRQPQHF.

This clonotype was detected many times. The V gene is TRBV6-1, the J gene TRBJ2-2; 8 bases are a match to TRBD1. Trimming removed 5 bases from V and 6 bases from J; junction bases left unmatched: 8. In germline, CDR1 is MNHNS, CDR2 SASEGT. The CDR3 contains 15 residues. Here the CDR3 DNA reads TGTGCCAGCAGTTCCGCAGGGGGCTTTGCCGGGGAGCTGTTTTTT. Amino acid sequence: CASSSAGGFAGELFF.

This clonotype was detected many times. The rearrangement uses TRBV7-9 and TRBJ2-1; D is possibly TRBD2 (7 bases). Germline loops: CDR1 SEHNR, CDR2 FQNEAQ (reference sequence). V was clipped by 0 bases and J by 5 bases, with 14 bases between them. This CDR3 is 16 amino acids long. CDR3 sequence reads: CASSLAPGGRDNEQFF. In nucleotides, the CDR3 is TGTGCCAGCAGCTTAGCTCCGGGGGGCAGAGACAATGAGCAGTTCTTC. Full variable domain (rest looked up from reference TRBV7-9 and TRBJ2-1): DTGVSQNPRHKITKRGQNVTFRCDPISEHNRLYWYRQTLGQGPEFLTYFQNEAQLEKSRLLSDRFSAERPKGSFSTLEIQRTEQGDSAMYLCASSLAPGGRDNEQFFGPGTRLTVL.

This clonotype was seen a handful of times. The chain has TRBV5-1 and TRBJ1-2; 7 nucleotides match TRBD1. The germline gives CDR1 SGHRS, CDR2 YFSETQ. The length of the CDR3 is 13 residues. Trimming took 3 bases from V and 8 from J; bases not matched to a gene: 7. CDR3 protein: CASSSDPGGGYTF. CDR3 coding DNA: TGCGCCAGCAGCTCTGACCCAGGGGGGGGCTACACCTTC. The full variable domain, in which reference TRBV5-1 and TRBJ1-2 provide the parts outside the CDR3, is KAGVTQTPRYLIKTRGQQVTLSCSPISGHRSVSWYQQTPGQGLQFLFEYFSETQRNKGNFPGRFSGRQFSNSRSEMNVSTLELGDSALYLCASSSDPGGGYTFGSGTRLTVV.

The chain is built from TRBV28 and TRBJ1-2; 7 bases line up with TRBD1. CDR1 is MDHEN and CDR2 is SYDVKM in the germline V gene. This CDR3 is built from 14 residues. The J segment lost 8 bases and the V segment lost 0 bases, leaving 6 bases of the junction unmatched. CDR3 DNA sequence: TGTGCCAGCAGTTTATGGGACAGGCGCGTAGGCTACACCTTC. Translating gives CASSLWDRRVGYTF.

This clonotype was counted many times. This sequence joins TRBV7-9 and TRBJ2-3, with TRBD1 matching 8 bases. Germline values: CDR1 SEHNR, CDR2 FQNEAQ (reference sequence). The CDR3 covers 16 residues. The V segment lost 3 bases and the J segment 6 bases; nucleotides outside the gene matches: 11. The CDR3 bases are TGTGCCAGCAGCTTTACGACAGGGGTGATGAGGGATACGCAGTATTTT. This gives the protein CASSFTTGVMRDTQYF.

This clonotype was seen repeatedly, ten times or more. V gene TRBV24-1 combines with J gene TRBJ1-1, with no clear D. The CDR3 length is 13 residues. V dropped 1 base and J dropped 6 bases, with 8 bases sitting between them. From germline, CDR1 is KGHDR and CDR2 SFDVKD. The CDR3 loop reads CATSDFLGSEAFF. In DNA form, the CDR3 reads TGTGCCACCAGTGATTTTTTAGGTTCTGAAGCTTTCTTT.

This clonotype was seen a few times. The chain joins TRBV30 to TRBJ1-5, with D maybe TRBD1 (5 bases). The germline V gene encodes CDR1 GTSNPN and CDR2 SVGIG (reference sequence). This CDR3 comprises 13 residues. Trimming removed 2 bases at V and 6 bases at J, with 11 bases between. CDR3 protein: CAWSRGWGQPQHF. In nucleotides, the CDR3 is TGTGCCTGGAGTAGGGGCTGGGGTCAGCCCCAGCATTTT.

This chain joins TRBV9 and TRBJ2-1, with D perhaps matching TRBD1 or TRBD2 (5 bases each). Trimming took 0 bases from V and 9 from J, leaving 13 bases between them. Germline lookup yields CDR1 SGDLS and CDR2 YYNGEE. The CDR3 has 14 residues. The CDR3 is CASSVVGDSSEQFF. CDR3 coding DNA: TGTGCCAGCAGCGTAGTGGGAGACAGCAGTGAGCAGTTCTTC. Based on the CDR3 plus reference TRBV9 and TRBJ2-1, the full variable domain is DSGVTQTPKHLITATGQRVTLRCSPRSGDLSVYWYQQSLDQGLQFLIQYYNGEERAKGNILERFSAQQFPDLHSELNLSSLELGDSALYFCASSVVGDSSEQFFGPGTRLTVL.

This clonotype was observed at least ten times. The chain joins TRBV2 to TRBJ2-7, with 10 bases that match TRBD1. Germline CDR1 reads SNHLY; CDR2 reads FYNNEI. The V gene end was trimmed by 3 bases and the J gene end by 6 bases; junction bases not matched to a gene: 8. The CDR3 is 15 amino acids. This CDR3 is CASSDLGQGLSEQYF. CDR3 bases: TGTGCCAGCAGTGATCTGGGACAGGGGCTTTCCGAGCAGTACTTC.